This is a list of T cell receptor beta chains from one sample in a study of CD8 T cells in ankylosing spondylitis. TCRdb re-analysed the 5' RACE reads in MiXCR, keeping a single row per CDR3 protein. The table includes 200,000 to 250,000 distinct CDR3 sequences, about 10% detected once. The sequenced sample was blood, either unsorted or a sorted T cell fraction (not recorded which). Receptor source: a male donor with ankylosing spondylitis or in good health (not recorded which). Both conserved end residues are part of each CDR3. The D gene is left open where the match is weak. Expanded clones get a size class; other rows say once, few or many, or leave the size out.

v_gene	abundance	j_gene	d_gene	CDR3nt	CDR3aa
TRBV6-5	many	TRBJ2-2	NA	TGTGCCAGCAGTTACCTAGGGTCCGCGAACACCGGGGAGCTGTTTTTT	CASSYLGSANTGELFF
TRBV7-2	many	TRBJ2-4	NA	TGTGCCAGCAGCTTAGATAGGGCCCAAATTCAGTACTTC	CASSLDRAQIQYF
TRBV3-1	many	TRBJ2-5	TRBD2	TGTGCCAGCAGCCAAGCGGGGGGGCGCGTGAAGACCCAGTACTTC	CASSQAGGRVKTQYF
TRBV12-3/TRBV12-4	many	TRBJ2-1	NA	TGTGCCAGCGGGCTAGCAGGGAATGAGCAGTTCTTC	CASGLAGNEQFF
TRBV2	few	TRBJ2-1	NA	TGTGCCAGCAGTAAAACAAATTTTTACAATGAGCAGTTCTTC	CASSKTNFYNEQFF
TRBV3-1	few	TRBJ1-1	NA	TGTGCCAGCAGCCAAGCACGCGCAGGGAGGGAAGCTTTCTTT	CASSQARAGREAFF
TRBV7-7	many	TRBJ2-2	TRBD1	TGTGCTAGCAGCCTCGGACAGGGATACATTATGACCGGGGAGCTGTTTTTT	CASSLGQGYIMTGELFF
TRBV5-1	many	TRBJ2-5	NA	TGCGCCAGCAGCCTACAGGGCTACCAAGAGACCCAGTACTTC	CASSLQGYQETQYF
TRBV9	many	TRBJ2-3	NA	TGTGCCAGCAGCGTAGTGGCGGGCGTCACAGATACGCAGTATTTT	CASSVVAGVTDTQYF
TRBV11-2	many	TRBJ2-2	TRBD1	TGTGCCAGCACCGCTTATGTGGGGACAGCGAACACCGGGGAGCTGTTTTTT	CASTAYVGTANTGELFF
TRBV4-2	NA	TRBJ2-2	TRBD2	TGTGCCATGAGCCCACGGGGGCTAGCGGGGAACGGGGAGCTGTTTTTT	CAMSPRGLAGNGELFF
TRBV20-1	NA	TRBJ2-7	TRBD2	TGCAGTGCTAGAGATTCCGGGACTAGCGGGGGGGCAAACGAGCAGTACTTC	CSARDSGTSGGANEQYF
TRBV5-1	few	TRBJ2-7	NA	TGCGCCAGCAGCTCCTCGGACAGCAGCTCCTACGAGCAGTACTTC	CASSSSDSSSYEQYF
TRBV15	few	TRBJ2-3	NA	TGTGCCACCAGCAGCAGGTTGTCGACGCAGTATTTT	CATSSRLSTQYF
TRBV19	many	TRBJ2-1	NA	TGTGCCAGTAAAAAGGGTAAAGTAATAGACAATGAGCAGTTCTTC	CASKKGKVIDNEQFF
TRBV5-1	NA	TRBJ1-5	NA	TGCGCCAGCAGCTTATATAGCAATCAGCCCCAGCATTTT	CASSLYSNQPQHF